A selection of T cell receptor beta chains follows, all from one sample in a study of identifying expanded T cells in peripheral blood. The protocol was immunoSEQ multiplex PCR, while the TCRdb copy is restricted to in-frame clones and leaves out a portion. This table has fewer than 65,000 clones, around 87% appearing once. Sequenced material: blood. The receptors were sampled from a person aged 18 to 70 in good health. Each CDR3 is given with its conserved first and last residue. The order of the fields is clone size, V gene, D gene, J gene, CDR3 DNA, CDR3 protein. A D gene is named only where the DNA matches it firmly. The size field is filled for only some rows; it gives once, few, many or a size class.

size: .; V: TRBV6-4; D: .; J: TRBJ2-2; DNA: TGTGCCAGCAGAGGGATCGGGGAGCTGTTTTTT; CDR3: CASRGIGELFF
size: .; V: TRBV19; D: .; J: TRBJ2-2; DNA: TGTGCCAGTAGTCCTGTGGGCTTTGGAGGTACCGGGGAGCTGTTTTTT; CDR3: CASSPVGFGGTGELFF
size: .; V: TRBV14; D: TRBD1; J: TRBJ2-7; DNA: TGTGCCAGCAGCCCAGAACTTTGGGGACAGTCCCCCTACGAGCAGTACTTC; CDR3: CASSPELWGQSPYEQYF
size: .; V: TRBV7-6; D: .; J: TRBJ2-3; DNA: TGTGCCAGCAGCTTAGAGGTGGGGCGAGGCGATACGCAGTATTTT; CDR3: CASSLEVGRGDTQYF
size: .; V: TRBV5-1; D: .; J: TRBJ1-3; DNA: TGCGCCAGCAGCCCACCGGCGGGTCCCGGCGCTGGAAACACCATATATTTT; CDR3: CASSPPAGPGAGNTIYF
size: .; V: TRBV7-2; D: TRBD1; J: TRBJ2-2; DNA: TGTGCCAGCAGCTTCAGACAGGGGGAGAACACCGGGGAGCTGTTTTTT; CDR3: CASSFRQGENTGELFF
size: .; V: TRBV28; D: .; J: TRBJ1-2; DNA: TGTGCCAGCAGTTTGACAACACGGGGCTATGGCTACACCTTC; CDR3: CASSLTTRGYGYTF
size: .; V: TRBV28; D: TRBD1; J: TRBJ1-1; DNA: TGTGCCAGCAGTCGGACAGGAACGAGAACTGAAGCTTTCTTT; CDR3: CASSRTGTRTEAFF
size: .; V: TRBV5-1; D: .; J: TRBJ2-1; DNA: TGCGCCAGCAGAGCCGGGTCCAATGAGCAGTTCTTC; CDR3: CASRAGSNEQFF
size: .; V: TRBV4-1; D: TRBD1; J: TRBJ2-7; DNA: TGCGCCAGCAGCCAAGTCCATAACAGGGGGTCAACCTACGAGCAGTACTTC; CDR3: CASSQVHNRGSTYEQYF
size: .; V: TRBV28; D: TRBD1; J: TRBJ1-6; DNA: TGTGCCAGCAGTTTGGGACAGGGTAATTCACCCCTCCACTTT; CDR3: CASSLGQGNSPLHF
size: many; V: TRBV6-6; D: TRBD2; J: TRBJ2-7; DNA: TGTGCCAGCAGGGCATCGGCGGGAGGATCCTACGAGCAGTACTTC; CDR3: CASRASAGGSYEQYF
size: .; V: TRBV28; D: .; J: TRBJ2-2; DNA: TGTGCCAGCAGGGGGGTCGGGGAGCTGTTTTTT; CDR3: CASRGVGELFF
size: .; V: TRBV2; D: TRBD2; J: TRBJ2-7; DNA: TGTGCCAGCAGCCCTGAGGCAGCGGGAGGGCCAGACGAGCAGTACTTC; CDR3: CASSPEAAGGPDEQYF
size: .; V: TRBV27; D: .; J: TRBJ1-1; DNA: TGTGCCAGCAGTTTGTGGCCCAACGCTGAAGCTTTCTTT; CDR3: CASSLWPNAEAFF
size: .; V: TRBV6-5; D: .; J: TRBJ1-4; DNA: TGTGCCAGCAGTGCGTCGAGGGCTGTGTTTGAAAAACTGTTTTTT; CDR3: CASSASRAVFEKLFF
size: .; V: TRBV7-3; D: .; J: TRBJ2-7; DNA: TGTGCCAGCAGCGAGTCTAGCGCTTCCTACGAGCAGTACTTC; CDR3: CASSESSASYEQYF
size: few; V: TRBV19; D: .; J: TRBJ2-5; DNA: TGTGCCAGTAGTATAAGGGAGACCCAGTACTTC; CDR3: CASSIRETQYF
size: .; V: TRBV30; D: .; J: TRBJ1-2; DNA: TGTGCCTGGAACGGGGTGGCTGGCTACACCTTC; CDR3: CAWNGVAGYTF
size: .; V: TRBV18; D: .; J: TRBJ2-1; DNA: TGTGCCAGCTCTATAGACAGTAAGCCGGGCAATGAGCAGTTCTTC; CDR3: CASSIDSKPGNEQFF
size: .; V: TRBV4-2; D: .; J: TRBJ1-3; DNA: TGTGCCAGCAGCCGGCGTGACACCATATATTTT; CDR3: CASSRRDTIYF
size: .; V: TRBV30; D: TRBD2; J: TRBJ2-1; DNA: TGTGCCTGGTCTAGCGGGGGGGCTAATGAGCAGTTCTTC; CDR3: CAWSSGGANEQFF